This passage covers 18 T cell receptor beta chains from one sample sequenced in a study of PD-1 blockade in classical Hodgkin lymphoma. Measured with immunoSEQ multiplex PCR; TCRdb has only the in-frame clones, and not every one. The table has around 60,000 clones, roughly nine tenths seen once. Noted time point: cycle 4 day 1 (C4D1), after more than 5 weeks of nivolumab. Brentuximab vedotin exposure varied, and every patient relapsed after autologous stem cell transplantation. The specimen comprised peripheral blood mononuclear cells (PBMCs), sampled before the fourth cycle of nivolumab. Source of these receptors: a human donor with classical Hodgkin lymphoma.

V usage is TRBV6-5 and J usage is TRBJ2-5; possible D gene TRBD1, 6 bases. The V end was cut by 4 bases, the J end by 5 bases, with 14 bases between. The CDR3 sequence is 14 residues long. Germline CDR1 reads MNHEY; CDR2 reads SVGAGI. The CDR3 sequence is CASSSHRARETQYF. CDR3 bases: TGTGCCAGCAGTTCTCACAGGGCTCGGGAGACCCAGTACTTC.

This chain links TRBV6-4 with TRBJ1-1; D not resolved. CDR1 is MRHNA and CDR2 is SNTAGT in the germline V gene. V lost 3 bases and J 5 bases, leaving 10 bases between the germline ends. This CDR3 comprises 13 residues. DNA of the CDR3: TGTGCCAGCAGTGATTCCCCTCGGACTGAAGCTTTCTTT. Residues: CASSDSPRTEAFF.

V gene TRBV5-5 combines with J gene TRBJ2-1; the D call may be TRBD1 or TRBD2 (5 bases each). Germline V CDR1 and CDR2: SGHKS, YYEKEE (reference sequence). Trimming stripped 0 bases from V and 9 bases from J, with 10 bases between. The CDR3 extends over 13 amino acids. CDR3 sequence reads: CASSLVGVGEQFF. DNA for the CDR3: TGTGCCAGCAGCTTGGTGGGGGTAGGTGAGCAGTTCTTC.

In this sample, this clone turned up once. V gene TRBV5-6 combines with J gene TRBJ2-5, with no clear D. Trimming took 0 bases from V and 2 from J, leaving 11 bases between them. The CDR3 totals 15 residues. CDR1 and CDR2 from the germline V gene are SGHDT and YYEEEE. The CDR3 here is CASSLAGDSQETQYF. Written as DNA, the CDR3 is TGTGCCAGCAGCTTGGCCGGAGACTCTCAAGAGACCCAGTACTTC.

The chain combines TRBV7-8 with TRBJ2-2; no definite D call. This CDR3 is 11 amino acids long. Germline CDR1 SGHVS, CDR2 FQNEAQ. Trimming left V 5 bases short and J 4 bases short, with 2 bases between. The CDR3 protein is CASSLTGELFF. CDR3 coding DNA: TGTGCCAGCAGCCTCACCGGGGAGCTGTTTTTT.

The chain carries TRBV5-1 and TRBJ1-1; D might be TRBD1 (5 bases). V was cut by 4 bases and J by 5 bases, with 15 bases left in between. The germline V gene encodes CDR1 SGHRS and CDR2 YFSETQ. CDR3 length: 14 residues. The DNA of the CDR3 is TGCGCCAGCAGCACCGTACCCGGGGGAACTGAAGCTTTCTTT. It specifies CASSTVPGGTEAFF.

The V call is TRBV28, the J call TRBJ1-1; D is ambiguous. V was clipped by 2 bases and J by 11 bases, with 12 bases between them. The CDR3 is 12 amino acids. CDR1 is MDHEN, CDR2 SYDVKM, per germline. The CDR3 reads CASSLGPKGAFF. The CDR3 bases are TGTGCCAGCAGTTTAGGACCAAAAGGGGCTTTCTTT.

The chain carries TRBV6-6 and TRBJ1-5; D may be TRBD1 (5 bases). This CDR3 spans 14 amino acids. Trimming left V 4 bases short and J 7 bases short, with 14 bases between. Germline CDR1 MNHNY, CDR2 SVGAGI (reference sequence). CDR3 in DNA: TGTGCCAGCAGTTCCTCGGGGGGGGACCAGCCCCAGCATTTT. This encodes CASSSSGGDQPQHF.

CDR3: CASRTSSGNTIYF. CDR3 bases: TGTGCCAGCAGAACGTCCTCTGGAAACACCATATATTTT. The chain combines TRBV28 with TRBJ1-3; D remains ambiguous. Germline values: CDR1 MDHEN, CDR2 SYDVKM. This CDR3 spans 13 amino acids. V lost 6 bases and J lost 0, with 6 bases in between.

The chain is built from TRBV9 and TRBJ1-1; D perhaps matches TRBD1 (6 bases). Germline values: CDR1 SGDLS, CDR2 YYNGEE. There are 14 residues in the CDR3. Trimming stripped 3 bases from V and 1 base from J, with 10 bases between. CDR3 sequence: CASSGLQGNTEAFF. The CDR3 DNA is TGTGCCAGCAGCGGACTACAGGGGAACACTGAAGCTTTCTTT.

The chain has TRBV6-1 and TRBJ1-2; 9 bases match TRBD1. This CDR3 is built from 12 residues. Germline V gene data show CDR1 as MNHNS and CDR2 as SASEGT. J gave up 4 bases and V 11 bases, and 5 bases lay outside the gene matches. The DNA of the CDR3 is TGTGCCCGTAGGACAGGGGCCTATGGCTACACCTTC. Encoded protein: CARRTGAYGYTF.

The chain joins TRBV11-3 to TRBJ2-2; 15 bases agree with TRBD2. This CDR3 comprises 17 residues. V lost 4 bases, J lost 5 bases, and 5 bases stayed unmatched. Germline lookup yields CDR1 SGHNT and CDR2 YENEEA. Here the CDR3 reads CASSYIGLAGGTGELFF. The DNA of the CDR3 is TGTGCCAGCAGCTACATCGGACTAGCGGGGGGGACCGGGGAGCTGTTTTTT.

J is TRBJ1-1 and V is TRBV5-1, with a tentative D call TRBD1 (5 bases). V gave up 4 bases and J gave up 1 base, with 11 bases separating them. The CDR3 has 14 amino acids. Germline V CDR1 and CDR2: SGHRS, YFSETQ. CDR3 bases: TGCGCCAGCAGCAGGGGCATCGGGAACACTGAAGCTTTCTTT. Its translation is CASSRGIGNTEAFF.

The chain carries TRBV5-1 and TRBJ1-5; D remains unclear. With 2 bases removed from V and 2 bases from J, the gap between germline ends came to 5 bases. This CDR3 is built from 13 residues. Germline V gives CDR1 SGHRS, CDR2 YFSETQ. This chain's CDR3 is CASSLIGNQPQHF. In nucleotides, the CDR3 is TGCGCCAGCAGCTTAATCGGCAATCAGCCCCAGCATTTT.

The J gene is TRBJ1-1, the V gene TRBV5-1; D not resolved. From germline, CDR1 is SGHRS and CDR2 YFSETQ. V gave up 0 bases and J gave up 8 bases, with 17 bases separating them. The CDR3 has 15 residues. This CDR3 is CASSLVQAPHREAFF. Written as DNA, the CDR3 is TGCGCCAGCAGCTTGGTGCAGGCGCCCCATAGGGAAGCTTTCTTT.

The CDR3 spells CASSYTGSKNLYGYTF. CDR3 coding DNA: TGTGCCAGCAGTTACACTGGGTCAAAGAATCTCTATGGCTACACCTTC. The chain couples TRBV6-5 to TRBJ1-2; unclear D gene. Germline CDR1 and CDR2: MNHEY and SVGAGI. The V gene lost 2 bases and the J gene lost 4 bases, with 17 bases spanning the gap. The CDR3 runs 16 residues.

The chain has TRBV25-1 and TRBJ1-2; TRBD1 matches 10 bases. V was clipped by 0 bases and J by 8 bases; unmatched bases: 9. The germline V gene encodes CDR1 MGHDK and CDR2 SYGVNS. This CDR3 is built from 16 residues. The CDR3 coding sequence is TGTGCCAGCAGTGAATACGTCCCAGGACAGGGGGAGGGCTACACCTTC. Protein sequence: CASSEYVPGQGEGYTF.

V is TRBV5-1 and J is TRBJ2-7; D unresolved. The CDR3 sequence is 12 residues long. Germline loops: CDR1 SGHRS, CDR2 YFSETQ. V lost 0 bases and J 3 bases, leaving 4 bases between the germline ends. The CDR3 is CASSLDHYEQYF. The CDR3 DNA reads TGCGCCAGCAGCTTGGACCACTACGAGCAGTACTTC.